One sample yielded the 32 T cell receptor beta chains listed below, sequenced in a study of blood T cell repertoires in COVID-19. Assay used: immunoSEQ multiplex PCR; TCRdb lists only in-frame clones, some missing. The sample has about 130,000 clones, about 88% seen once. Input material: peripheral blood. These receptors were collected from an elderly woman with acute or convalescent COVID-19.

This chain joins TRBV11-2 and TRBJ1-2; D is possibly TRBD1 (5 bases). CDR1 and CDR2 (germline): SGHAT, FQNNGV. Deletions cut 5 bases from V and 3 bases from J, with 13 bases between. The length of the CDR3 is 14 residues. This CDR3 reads CASSPEGRDYGYTF. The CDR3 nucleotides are TGTGCCAGCAGCCCGGAGGGGCGAGACTATGGCTACACCTTC.

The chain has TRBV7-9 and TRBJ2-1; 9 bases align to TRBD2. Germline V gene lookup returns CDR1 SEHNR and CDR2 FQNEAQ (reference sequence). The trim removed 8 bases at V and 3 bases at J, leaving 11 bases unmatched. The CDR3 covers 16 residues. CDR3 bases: TGTGCCAGCTGGACTAGCGACTCAAACCACTACAATGAGCAGTTCTTC. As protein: CASWTSDSNHYNEQFF.

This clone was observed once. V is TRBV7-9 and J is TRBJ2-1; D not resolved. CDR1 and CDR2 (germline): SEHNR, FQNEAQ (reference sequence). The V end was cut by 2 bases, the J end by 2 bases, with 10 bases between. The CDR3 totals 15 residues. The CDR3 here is CASSLLATAYNEQFF. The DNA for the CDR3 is TGTGCCAGCAGCTTATTAGCTACGGCCTACAATGAGCAGTTCTTC.

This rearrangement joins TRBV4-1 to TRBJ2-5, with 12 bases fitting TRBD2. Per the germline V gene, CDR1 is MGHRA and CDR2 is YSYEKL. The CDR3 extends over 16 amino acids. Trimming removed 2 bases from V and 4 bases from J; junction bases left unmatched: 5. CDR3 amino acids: CASSQKPGLAGETQYF. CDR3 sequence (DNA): TGCGCCAGCAGCCAAAAACCGGGACTAGCGGGAGAGACCCAGTACTTC.

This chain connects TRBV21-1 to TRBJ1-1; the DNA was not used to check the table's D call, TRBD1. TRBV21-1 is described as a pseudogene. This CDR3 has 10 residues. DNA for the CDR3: TGTGCCAGCAAGGGGACTGAAGCTTTCTTT. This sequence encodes CASKGTEAFF.

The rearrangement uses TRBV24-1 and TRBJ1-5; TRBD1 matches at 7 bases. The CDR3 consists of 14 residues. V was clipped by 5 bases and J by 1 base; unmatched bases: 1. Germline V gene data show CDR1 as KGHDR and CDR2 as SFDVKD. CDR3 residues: CATSVQGSNQPQHF. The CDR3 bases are TGTGCCACCAGTGTACAGGGGAGCAATCAGCCCCAGCATTTT.

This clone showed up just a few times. The CDR3 reads CASSLGVGPLHF. The DNA for the CDR3 is TGTGCCAGCAGCTTGGGGGTCGGGCCCCTCCACTTT. The chain couples TRBV5-6 to TRBJ1-6; D is undetermined. The CDR3 consists of 12 residues. Trimming left V 0 bases short and J 13 bases short, with 8 bases between. From germline, CDR1 is SGHDT and CDR2 YYEEEE.

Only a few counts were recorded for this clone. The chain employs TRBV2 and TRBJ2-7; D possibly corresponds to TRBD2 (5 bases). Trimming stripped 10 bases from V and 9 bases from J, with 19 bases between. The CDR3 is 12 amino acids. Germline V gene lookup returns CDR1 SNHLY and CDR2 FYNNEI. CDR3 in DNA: TGTGCCACTACGGACTCCCTGCTAGGGCAGTACTTC. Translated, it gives CATTDSLLGQYF.

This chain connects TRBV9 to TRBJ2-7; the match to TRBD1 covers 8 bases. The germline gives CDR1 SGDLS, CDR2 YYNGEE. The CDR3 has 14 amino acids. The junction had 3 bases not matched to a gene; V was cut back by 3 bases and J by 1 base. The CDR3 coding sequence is TGTGCCAGCAGCGCTACAGGGGGATCCTACGAGCAGTACTTC. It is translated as CASSATGGSYEQYF.

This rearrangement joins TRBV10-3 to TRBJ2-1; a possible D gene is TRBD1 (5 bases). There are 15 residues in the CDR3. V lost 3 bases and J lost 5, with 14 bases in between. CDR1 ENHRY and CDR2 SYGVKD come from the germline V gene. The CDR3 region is CAISEQVVPHNEQFF. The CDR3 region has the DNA TGTGCCATCAGTGAACAGGTAGTCCCTCACAATGAGCAGTTCTTC.

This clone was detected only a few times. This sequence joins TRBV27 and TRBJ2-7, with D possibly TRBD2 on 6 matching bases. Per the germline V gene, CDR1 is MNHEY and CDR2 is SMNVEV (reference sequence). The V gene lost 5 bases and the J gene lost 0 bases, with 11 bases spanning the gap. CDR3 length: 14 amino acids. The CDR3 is CASSPRLVSYEQYF. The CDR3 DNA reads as TGTGCCAGCAGTCCCCGACTAGTCTCCTACGAGCAGTACTTC.

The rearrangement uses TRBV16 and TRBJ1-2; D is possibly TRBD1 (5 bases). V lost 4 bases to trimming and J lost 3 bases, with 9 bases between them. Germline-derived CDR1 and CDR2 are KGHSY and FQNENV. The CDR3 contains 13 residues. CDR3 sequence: CASSRQQDYGYTF. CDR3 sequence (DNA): TGTGCCAGCAGCCGACAACAGGACTATGGCTACACCTTC.

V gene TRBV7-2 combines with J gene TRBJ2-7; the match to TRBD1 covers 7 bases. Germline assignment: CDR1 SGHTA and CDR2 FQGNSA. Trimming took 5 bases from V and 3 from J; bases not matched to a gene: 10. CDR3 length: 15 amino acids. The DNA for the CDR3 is TGTGCCAGCAGCACCTCCGGGACAGCCATCTACGAGCAGTACTTC. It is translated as CASSTSGTAIYEQYF. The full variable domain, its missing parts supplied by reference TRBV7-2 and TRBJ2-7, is GAGVSQSPSNKVTEKGKDVELRCDPISGHTALYWYRQSLGQGLEFLIYFQGNSAPDKSGLPSDRFSAERTGGSVSTLTIQRTQQEDSAVYLCASSTSGTAIYEQYFGPGTRLTVT.

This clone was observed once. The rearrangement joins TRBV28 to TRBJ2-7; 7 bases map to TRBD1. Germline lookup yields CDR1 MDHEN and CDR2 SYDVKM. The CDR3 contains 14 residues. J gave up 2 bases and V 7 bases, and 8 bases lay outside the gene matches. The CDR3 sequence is CASTTGQGAYEQYF. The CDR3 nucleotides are TGTGCCAGCACCACCGGGCAGGGGGCCTACGAGCAGTACTTC.

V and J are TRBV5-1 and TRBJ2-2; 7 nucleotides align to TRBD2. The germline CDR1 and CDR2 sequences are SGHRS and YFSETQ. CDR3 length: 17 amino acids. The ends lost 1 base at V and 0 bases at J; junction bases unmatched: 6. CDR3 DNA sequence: TGCGCCAGCAGCTTGATGGCTAGCGGCTCGAACACCGGGGAGCTGTTTTTT. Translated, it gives CASSLMASGSNTGELFF. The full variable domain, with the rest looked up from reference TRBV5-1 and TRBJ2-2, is KAGVTQTPRYLIKTRGQQVTLSCSPISGHRSVSWYQQTPGQGLQFLFEYFSETQRNKGNFPGRFSGRQFSNSRSEMNVSTLELGDSALYLCASSLMASGSNTGELFFGEGSRLTVL.

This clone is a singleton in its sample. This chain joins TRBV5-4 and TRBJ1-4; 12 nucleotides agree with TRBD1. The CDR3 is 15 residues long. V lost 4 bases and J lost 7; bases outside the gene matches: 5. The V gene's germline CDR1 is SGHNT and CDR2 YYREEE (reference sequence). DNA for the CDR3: TGTGCCAGCAGCAGGGACAGGGGGCAAGGTGAAAAACTGTTTTTT. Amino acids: CASSRDRGQGEKLFF.

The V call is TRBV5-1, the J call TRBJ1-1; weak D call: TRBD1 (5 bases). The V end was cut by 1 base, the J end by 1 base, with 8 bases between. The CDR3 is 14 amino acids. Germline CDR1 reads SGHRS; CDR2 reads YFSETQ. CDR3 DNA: TGCGCCAGCAGCTTGTTAGGACAGAACACTGAAGCTTTCTTT. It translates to CASSLLGQNTEAFF.

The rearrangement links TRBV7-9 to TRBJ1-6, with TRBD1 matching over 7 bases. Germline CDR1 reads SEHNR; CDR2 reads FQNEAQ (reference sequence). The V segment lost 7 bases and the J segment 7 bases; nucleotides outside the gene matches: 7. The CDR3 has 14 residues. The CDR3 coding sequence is TGTGCCAGCACCCGGGACAGTATGAATTCACCCCTCCACTTT. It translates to CASTRDSMNSPLHF. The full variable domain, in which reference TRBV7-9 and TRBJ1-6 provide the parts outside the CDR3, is DTGVSQNPRHKITKRGQNVTFRCDPISEHNRLYWYRQTLGQGPEFLTYFQNEAQLEKSRLLSDRFSAERPKGSFSTLEIQRTEQGDSAMYLCASTRDSMNSPLHFGNGTRLTVT.

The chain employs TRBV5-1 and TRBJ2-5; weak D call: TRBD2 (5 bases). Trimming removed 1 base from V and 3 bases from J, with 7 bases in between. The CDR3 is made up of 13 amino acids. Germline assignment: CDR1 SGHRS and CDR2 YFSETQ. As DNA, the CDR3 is TGCGCCAGCAGCTTGAAACTAGAAGAGACCCAGTACTTC. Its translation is CASSLKLEETQYF.

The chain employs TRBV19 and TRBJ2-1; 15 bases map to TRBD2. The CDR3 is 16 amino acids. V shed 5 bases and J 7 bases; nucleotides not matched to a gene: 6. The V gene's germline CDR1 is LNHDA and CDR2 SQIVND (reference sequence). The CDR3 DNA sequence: TGTGCCAGTAGTCCCCAGGGACTAGCGGGAGGAAATGAGCAGTTCTTC. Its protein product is CASSPQGLAGGNEQFF.

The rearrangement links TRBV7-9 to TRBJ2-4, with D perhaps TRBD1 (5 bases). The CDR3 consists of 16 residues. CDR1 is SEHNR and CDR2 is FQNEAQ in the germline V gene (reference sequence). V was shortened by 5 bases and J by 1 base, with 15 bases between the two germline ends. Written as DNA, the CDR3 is TGTGCCAGCAGCAGCGTAGGGGTTCGGGCCAAAAACATTCAGTACTTC. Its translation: CASSSVGVRAKNIQYF.

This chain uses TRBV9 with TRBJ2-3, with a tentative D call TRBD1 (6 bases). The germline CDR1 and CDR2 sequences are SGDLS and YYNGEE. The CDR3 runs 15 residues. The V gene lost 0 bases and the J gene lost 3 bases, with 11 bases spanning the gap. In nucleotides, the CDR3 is TGTGCCAGCAGCGTAGGGCAGGGGTTAACAGATACGCAGTATTTT. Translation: CASSVGQGLTDTQYF.

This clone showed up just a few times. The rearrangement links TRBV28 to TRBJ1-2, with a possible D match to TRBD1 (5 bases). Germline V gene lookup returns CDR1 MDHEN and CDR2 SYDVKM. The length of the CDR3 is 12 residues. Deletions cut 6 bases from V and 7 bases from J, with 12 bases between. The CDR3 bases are TGTGCCAGCAGAACTCCTACAGGTGGCTACACCTTC. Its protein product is CASRTPTGGYTF.

The CDR3 sequence is CASSLTSETQYF. The CDR3 DNA follows: TGTGCCAGCAGCTTAACTTCGGAGACCCAGTACTTC. V is TRBV7-9 and J is TRBJ2-5; no firm D call. The ends were cut back, 2 bases at V and 5 bases at J, with 6 bases in the middle. The length of the CDR3 is 12 residues. CDR1 and CDR2 from the germline V gene are SEHNR and FQNEAQ (reference sequence). Based on the CDR3 plus reference TRBV7-9 and TRBJ2-5, the full variable domain is DTGVSQNPRHKITKRGQNVTFRCDPISEHNRLYWYRQTLGQGPEFLTYFQNEAQLEKSRLLSDRFSAERPKGSFSTLEIQRTEQGDSAMYLCASSLTSETQYFGPGTRLLVL.

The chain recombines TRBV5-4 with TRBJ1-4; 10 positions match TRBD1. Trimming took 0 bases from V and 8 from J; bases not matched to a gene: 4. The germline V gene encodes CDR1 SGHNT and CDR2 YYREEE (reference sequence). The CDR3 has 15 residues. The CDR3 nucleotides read TGTGCCAGCAGCTTGGTTGGGACAGGGGACGAAAAACTGTTTTTT. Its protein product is CASSLVGTGDEKLFF.

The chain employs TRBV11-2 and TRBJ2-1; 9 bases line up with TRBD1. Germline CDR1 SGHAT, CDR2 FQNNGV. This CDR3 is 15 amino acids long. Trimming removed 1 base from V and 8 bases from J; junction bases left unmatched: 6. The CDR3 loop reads CASSLGGQGKYEQFF. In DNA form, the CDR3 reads TGTGCCAGCAGCTTAGGGGGACAGGGTAAATATGAGCAGTTCTTC. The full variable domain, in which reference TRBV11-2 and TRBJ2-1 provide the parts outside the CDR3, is EAGVAQSPRYKIIEKRQSVAFWCNPISGHATLYWYQQILGQGPKLLIQFQNNGVVDDSQLPKDRFSAERLKGVDSTLKIQPAKLEDSAVYLCASSLGGQGKYEQFFGPGTRLTVL.

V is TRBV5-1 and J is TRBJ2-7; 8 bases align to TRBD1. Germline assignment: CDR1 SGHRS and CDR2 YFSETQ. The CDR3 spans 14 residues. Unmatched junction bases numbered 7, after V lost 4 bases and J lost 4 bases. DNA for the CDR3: TGCGCCAGCAGCAAAGACAGGGGTCCTTACGAGCAGTACTTC. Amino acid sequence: CASSKDRGPYEQYF. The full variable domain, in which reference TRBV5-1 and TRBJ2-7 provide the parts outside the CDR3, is KAGVTQTPRYLIKTRGQQVTLSCSPISGHRSVSWYQQTPGQGLQFLFEYFSETQRNKGNFPGRFSGRQFSNSRSEMNVSTLELGDSALYLCASSKDRGPYEQYFGPGTRLTVT.

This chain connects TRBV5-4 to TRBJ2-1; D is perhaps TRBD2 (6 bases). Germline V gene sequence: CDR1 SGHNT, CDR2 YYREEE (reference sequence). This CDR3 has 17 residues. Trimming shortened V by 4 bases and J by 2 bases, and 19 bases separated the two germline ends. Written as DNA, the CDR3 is TGTGCCAGCAGCGCCGGATACGGAGGGGAGGCCTACAATGAGCAGTTCTTC. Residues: CASSAGYGGEAYNEQFF.

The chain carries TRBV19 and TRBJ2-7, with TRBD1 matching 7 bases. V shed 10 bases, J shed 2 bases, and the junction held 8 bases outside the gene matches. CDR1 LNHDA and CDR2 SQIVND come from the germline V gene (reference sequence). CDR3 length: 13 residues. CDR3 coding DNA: TGTGCCACCTCGGGACAGAACACCTACGAGCAGTACTTC. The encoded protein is CATSGQNTYEQYF. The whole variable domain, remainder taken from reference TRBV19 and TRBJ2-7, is DGGITQSPKYLFRKEGQNVTLSCEQNLNHDAMYWYRQDPGQGLRLIYYSQIVNDFQKGDIAEGYSVSREKKESFPLTVTSAQKNPTAFYLCATSGQNTYEQYFGPGTRLTVT.

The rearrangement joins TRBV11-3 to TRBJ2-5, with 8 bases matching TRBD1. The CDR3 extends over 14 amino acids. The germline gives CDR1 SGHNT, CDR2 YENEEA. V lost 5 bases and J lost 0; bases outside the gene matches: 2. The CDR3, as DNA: TGTGCCAGCAGCCGGGACAGGTACCAAGAGACCCAGTACTTC. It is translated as CASSRDRYQETQYF.

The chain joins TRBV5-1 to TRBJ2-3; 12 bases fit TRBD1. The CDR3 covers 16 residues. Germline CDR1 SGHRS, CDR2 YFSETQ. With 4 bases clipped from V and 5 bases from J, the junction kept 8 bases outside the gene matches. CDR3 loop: CASSPGGQGAQDTQYF. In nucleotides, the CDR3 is TGCGCCAGCAGCCCCGGGGGACAGGGGGCACAAGATACGCAGTATTTT. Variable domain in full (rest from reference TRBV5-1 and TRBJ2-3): KAGVTQTPRYLIKTRGQQVTLSCSPISGHRSVSWYQQTPGQGLQFLFEYFSETQRNKGNFPGRFSGRQFSNSRSEMNVSTLELGDSALYLCASSPGGQGAQDTQYFGPGTRLTVL.

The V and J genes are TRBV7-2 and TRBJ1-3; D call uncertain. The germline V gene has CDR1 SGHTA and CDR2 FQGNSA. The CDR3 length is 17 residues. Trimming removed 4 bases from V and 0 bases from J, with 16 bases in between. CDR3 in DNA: TGTGCCAGCAGCTCCAGCCGGGGTGGGCACTCTGGAAACACCATATATTTT. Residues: CASSSSRGGHSGNTIYF.